The 9 T cell receptor beta chains presented below share a single source sample, sequenced in a study of PD-1 blockade in classical Hodgkin lymphoma. The table came from immunoSEQ multiplex PCR; TCRdb's copy has only in-frame clones and leaves some out. The table shows about 13,000 clones, with approximately 90% occurring only once. Patients all relapsed after autologous stem cell transplantation, and there was variation in brentuximab vedotin exposure. The source was peripheral blood mononuclear cells (PBMCs), collected at baseline. These receptors were collected from a human donor with classical Hodgkin lymphoma.

In its sample, this clone was seen a few times. This chain connects TRBV6-4 to TRBJ2-7; 8 nucleotides line up with TRBD1. The CDR3 extends over 14 amino acids. Germline trimming cut 4 bases from V and 3 bases from J; bases unmatched to any gene: 5. Germline CDR1 is MRHNA and CDR2 is SNTAGT. CDR3 region: CASSGGQGGYEQYF. CDR3 sequence (DNA): TGTGCCAGCAGTGGTGGACAGGGAGGCTACGAGCAGTACTTC.

The rearrangement links TRBV18 to TRBJ2-7; D possibly corresponds to TRBD2 (5 bases). Germline lookup yields CDR1 KGHSH and CDR2 LQKENI. The CDR3 extends over 14 amino acids. Trimming took 6 bases from V and 0 from J, leaving 12 bases between them. The CDR3 sequence is CASSPTSGSYEQYF. CDR3 DNA: TGTGCCAGCTCCCCCACCAGCGGCTCCTACGAGCAGTACTTC.

The table lists this clone with a count of one. This chain joins TRBV10-2 and TRBJ2-7, with D unclear. V was cut by 7 bases and J by 0 bases, with 7 bases left in between. CDR3 length equals 12 residues. Germline V gene data show CDR1 as WSHSY and CDR2 as SAAADI. This CDR3 is CASKQISYEQYF. CDR3 coding DNA: TGCGCCAGCAAACAGATCTCCTACGAGCAGTACTTC.

Here the CDR3 DNA reads TGTGCCAGTAGTCCCGGGACAGGGGAATACGAGCAGTACTTC. Encoded protein: CASSPGTGEYEQYF. V is TRBV19 and J is TRBJ2-7; 10 positions match TRBD1. The CDR3 totals 14 residues. With 5 bases clipped from V and 4 bases from J, the junction kept 5 bases outside the gene matches. CDR1 LNHDA and CDR2 SQIVND come from the germline V gene (reference sequence).

J is TRBJ1-6 and V is TRBV29-1; D remains ambiguous. The CDR3 is made up of 12 amino acids. Looked up from germline, CDR1 is SQVTM and CDR2 is ANQGSEA. The V gene lost 4 bases and the J gene lost 7 bases, with 8 bases spanning the gap. CDR3 protein: CSVGTGNSPLHF. The CDR3 bases are TGCAGCGTTGGGACGGGGAATTCACCCCTCCACTTT.

This clone was observed once. The CDR3 is CASSSYRDPNYGYTF. For the CDR3, the DNA is TGTGCCAGCAGTTCTTACAGGGATCCTAACTATGGCTACACCTTC. The chain links TRBV27 to TRBJ1-2; D is possibly TRBD1 (6 bases). Germline-derived CDR1 and CDR2 are MNHEY and SMNVEV (reference sequence). Trimming stripped 4 bases from V and 0 bases from J, with 12 bases between. CDR3 length equals 15 residues.

The chain uses TRBV6-5 and TRBJ2-7; unclear D gene. Trimming shortened V by 8 bases and J by 2 bases, and 13 bases separated the two germline ends. Germline V gene sequence: CDR1 MNHEY, CDR2 SVGAGI. The CDR3 runs to 13 residues. The CDR3 reads CASSSRLTYEQYF. Here the CDR3 DNA reads TGTGCCAGCTCTTCCAGGCTAACCTACGAGCAGTACTTC.

The gene calls are TRBV19 and TRBJ2-3, with D perhaps assigned TRBD1 or TRBD2 (7 bases each). Germline CDR1 LNHDA, CDR2 SQIVND (reference sequence). V lost 7 bases, J lost 2 bases, and 16 bases lay in between. The CDR3 is 15 amino acids. CDR3 loop: CASTPRGGHTDTQYF. The DNA of the CDR3 is TGTGCCAGTACGCCCAGGGGGGGCCACACAGATACGCAGTATTTT.

The CDR3 here is CASSESDSTEAFF. The CDR3 DNA is TGTGCCAGCAGTGAAAGCGACAGCACTGAAGCTTTCTTT. The gene calls are TRBV6-1 and TRBJ1-1, with D maybe TRBD1 (5 bases). Germline CDR1 MNHNS, CDR2 SASEGT. This CDR3 comprises 13 residues. Trimming left V 2 bases short and J 4 bases short, with 8 bases between.